Each of the 20 T cell receptor beta chains below was sequenced from the same sample in a study of beta chain features in type 1 diabetes. Antigen specificity for these receptors is unknown. Reverse transcribing all isolated RNA meant expressed TCRB transcripts were sequenced. The assay was immunoSEQ multiplex PCR, and TCRdb's table has in-frame clones only and misses some. The table has 150,000 or so clones, about 8.3% seen once. Whole-study findings and limits: All four CD4+ subsets of Type 1 diabetes patients contained TCRB CDR3s that were moderately but significantly shorter.

Sequencing input: central memory CD4+ T cells from blood. The receptor source for this set is a woman between 18 and 29 years old with type 1 diabetes.

The V call is TRBV6-1, the J call TRBJ1-2; 7 bases are shared with TRBD1. CDR1 MNHNS and CDR2 SASEGT come from the germline V gene. The CDR3 is 16 amino acids. The trim removed 3 bases at V and 8 bases at J, leaving 15 bases unmatched. The CDR3: CASSDDRDRTYRGYTF. The CDR3 DNA reads TGTGCCAGCAGTGACGATAGGGACAGAACCTATCGGGGCTACACCTTC.

The CDR3 here is CASSQALPQGVGEAFF. The CDR3, as DNA: TGCGCCAGCAGCCAAGCCCTCCCACAGGGGGTCGGGGAAGCTTTCTTT. The chain recombines TRBV4-3 with TRBJ1-1; 8 bases match TRBD1. The J segment lost 8 bases and the V segment lost 1 base, leaving 12 bases of the junction unmatched. Per the germline V gene, CDR1 is LGHNA and CDR2 is YSLEER. This CDR3 is 16 amino acids long.

The genes are TRBV4-1 and TRBJ1-5, with D perhaps TRBD1 (6 bases). The germline V gene has CDR1 MGHRA and CDR2 YSYEKL. The CDR3 consists of 14 residues. Between the trimmed V and J ends, which lost 3 bases and 5 bases, there was a span of 11 bases. CDR3 sequence reads: CASSQQQGYQPQHF. The DNA of the CDR3 is TGCGCCAGCAGCCAGCAGCAGGGGTATCAGCCCCAGCATTTT.

The chain links TRBV27 to TRBJ2-3; D is uncertain. Between the trimmed V and J ends, which lost 6 bases and 4 bases, there was a span of 11 bases. The length of the CDR3 is 13 residues. Germline V gene data show CDR1 as MNHEY and CDR2 as SMNVEV (reference sequence). As DNA, the CDR3 is TGTGCCAGCAGCTCACACGGAGCAGATACGCAGTATTTT. This translates into CASSSHGADTQYF.

There are a few counts of this clone. This chain connects TRBV27 to TRBJ1-4, with a possible D match to TRBD1 (5 bases). This CDR3 has 14 residues. V lost 4 bases and J lost 6, with 12 bases in between. Germline-derived CDR1 and CDR2 are MNHEY and SMNVEV (reference sequence). The CDR3 DNA reads as TGTGCCAGCAGTTCGGCAGGGTGGGATGAAAAACTGTTTTTT. It codes for CASSSAGWDEKLFF.

This clone was seen only a few times. This rearrangement joins TRBV18 to TRBJ1-2; D is possibly TRBD1 (5 bases). This CDR3 has 13 amino acids. The V gene's germline CDR1 is KGHSH and CDR2 LQKENI. V lost 3 bases to trimming and J lost 6 bases, with 11 bases between them. The CDR3 DNA sequence: TGTGCCAGCTCACCGACGGGGGTCGATGGCTACACCTTC. Its protein product is CASSPTGVDGYTF.

The sample holds a few counts of this clone. This sequence joins TRBV5-6 and TRBJ1-2; weak D call: TRBD1 (6 bases). Per germline, CDR1 SGHDT and CDR2 YYEEEE. There are 13 residues in the CDR3. Trimming cost V 2 bases and J 7 bases, with 12 bases left between them. The CDR3 loop reads CASSFNRAGGYTF. Here the CDR3 DNA reads TGTGCCAGCAGCTTTAACAGGGCAGGTGGCTACACCTTC.

The chain employs TRBV7-2 and TRBJ1-1; no clear D. Germline V CDR1 and CDR2: SGHTA, FQGNSA. The CDR3 loop spans 13 amino acids. V was pared by 1 base and J by 3 bases, with 6 bases between. In DNA form, the CDR3 reads TGTGCCAGCAGCTTAGGGGCTTACACTGAAGCTTTCTTT. This translates into CASSLGAYTEAFF.

This clone was counted between two and nine times. One end of the junction does not line up with germline, which may come from a read error. The rearrangement links TRBV30 to TRBJ2-2; no reliable D call. Germline V CDR1 and CDR2: GTSNPN, SVGIG (reference sequence). This CDR3 is 12 amino acids long. The CDR3 region is CAWRQYTAELFF. CDR3 bases: TGTGCCTGGCGTCAATACACCGCGGAGCTGTTTTTT.

This rearrangement joins TRBV30 to TRBJ2-6, with D possibly matching TRBD1 (6 bases). Trimming removed 5 bases from V and 4 bases from J, with 12 bases in between. CDR1 is GTSNPN, CDR2 SVGIG, per germline (reference sequence). CDR3 length: 14 amino acids. DNA of the CDR3: TGTGCCTGGGGCACAGGGACAGGGGCCAACGTCCTGACTTTC. Translation: CAWGTGTGANVLTF.

This clone was counted only a few times. The rearrangement links TRBV7-2 to TRBJ1-3; D not resolved. V was cut by 5 bases and J by 2 bases, with 13 bases left in between. The length of the CDR3 is 15 residues. CDR1 is SGHTA and CDR2 is FQGNSA in the germline V gene. CDR3 DNA sequence: TGTGCCAGCAGCAGCAACGGGGTCCCTGGAAACACCATATATTTT. Its translation is CASSSNGVPGNTIYF. The entire variable domain, with the rest obtained from reference TRBV7-2 and TRBJ1-3, is as follows: GAGVSQSPSNKVTEKGKDVELRCDPISGHTALYWYRQSLGQGLEFLIYFQGNSAPDKSGLPSDRFSAERTGGSVSTLTIQRTQQEDSAVYLCASSSNGVPGNTIYFGEGSWLTVV.

This clone has a handful of counts. In nucleotides, the CDR3 is TGTGCCAGCAGTTTACAGGGTCTGAGGGGGAATGAGCAGTTCTTC. The encoded protein is CASSLQGLRGNEQFF. The chain carries TRBV27 and TRBJ2-1, with D perhaps TRBD1 (6 bases). The CDR3 runs 15 residues. The V gene lost 2 bases and the J gene lost 7 bases, with 15 bases spanning the gap. CDR1 and CDR2 (germline): MNHEY, SMNVEV (reference sequence).

This chain connects TRBV9 to TRBJ2-1; tentatively, D is TRBD1 (6 bases). The V end lost 0 bases, the J end lost 2 bases, and 9 bases lay between the germline ends. The CDR3 is 15 residues long. Germline V gene data show CDR1 as SGDLS and CDR2 as YYNGEE. The CDR3 nucleotides read TGTGCCAGCAGCGTAGAGGGGGTCCCCTACAATGAGCAGTTCTTC. Translated: CASSVEGVPYNEQFF.

This clone was picked up many times. The same CDR3 arises from other DNA sequences in this sample as well. The rearrangement uses TRBV7-2 and TRBJ1-5; possible D gene TRBD1, 6 bases. The V and J ends lost 2 bases and 1 base respectively, with 12 bases between them. The CDR3 consists of 16 residues. Germline assignment: CDR1 SGHTA and CDR2 FQGNSA. As DNA, the CDR3 is TGTGCCAGCAGCTTAAGGGGGGGCAGCAGCAATCAGCCCCAGCATTTT. Protein: CASSLRGGSSNQPQHF.

The CDR3 reads CASSVTGASYEQYF. CDR3 in DNA: TGCGCCAGCAGCGTCACAGGGGCTTCCTACGAGCAGTACTTC. V usage is TRBV5-1 and J usage is TRBJ2-7; TRBD1 agrees at 7 bases. Germline CDR1 reads SGHRS; CDR2 reads YFSETQ. The CDR3 consists of 14 residues. With 4 bases clipped from V and 1 base from J, the junction kept 5 bases outside the gene matches.

The V gene is TRBV28, the J gene TRBJ2-2; 7 nucleotides line up with TRBD1. The CDR3 covers 14 residues. Germline V gene data show CDR1 as MDHEN and CDR2 as SYDVKM. V was clipped by 5 bases and J by 4 bases; unmatched bases: 4. The CDR3 nucleotides read TGTGCCAGCAGTCAACAGGGGTCCACCGGGGAGCTGTTTTTT. This gives the protein CASSQQGSTGELFF. The variable domain in full, completed from reference TRBV28 and TRBJ2-2, reads DVKVTQSSRYLVKRTGEKVFLECVQDMDHENMFWYRQDPGLGLRLIYFSYDVKMKEKGDIPEGYSVSREKKERFSLILESASTNQTSMYLCASSQQGSTGELFFGEGSRLTVL.

The chain employs TRBV7-8 and TRBJ2-1, with D tentatively TRBD2 (6 bases). This CDR3 has 16 amino acids. In germline, CDR1 is SGHVS, CDR2 FQNEAQ. Trimming stripped 1 base from V and 9 bases from J, with 19 bases between. The CDR3 region is CASSLGVRRGSREQFF. CDR3 in DNA: TGTGCCAGCAGCTTAGGGGTCCGCCGGGGGTCTCGTGAGCAGTTCTTC.

The chain employs TRBV5-1 and TRBJ1-1; D unclear. Trimming removed 4 bases at V and 8 bases at J, with 12 bases between. CDR3 length: 12 residues. Germline V gives CDR1 SGHRS, CDR2 YFSETQ. The CDR3 sequence: CASSMEAGEAFF. The CDR3 DNA sequence: TGCGCCAGCAGCATGGAAGCCGGGGAAGCTTTCTTT.

This clone came up a few times. The V and J genes are TRBV14 and TRBJ2-7; D is possibly TRBD1 (6 bases). This CDR3 has 15 residues. V was shortened by 3 bases and J by 3 bases, with 15 bases between the two germline ends. Germline CDR1 is SGHDN and CDR2 is FVKESK. This chain's CDR3 is CASSQQGGRGYEQYF. CDR3 DNA: TGTGCCAGCAGCCAGCAAGGCGGCAGGGGCTACGAGCAGTACTTC.

This clone was observed a handful of times. The chain recombines TRBV5-1 with TRBJ2-5; D is ambiguous. From germline, CDR1 is SGHRS and CDR2 YFSETQ. V shed 0 bases and J shed 5 bases, with 5 bases lying between them. The length of the CDR3 is 12 residues. In nucleotides, the CDR3 is TGCGCCAGCAGCTTGGCCGGGGAGACCCAGTACTTC. It codes for CASSLAGETQYF. The full variable domain, with the rest looked up from reference TRBV5-1 and TRBJ2-5, is KAGVTQTPRYLIKTRGQQVTLSCSPISGHRSVSWYQQTPGQGLQFLFEYFSETQRNKGNFPGRFSGRQFSNSRSEMNVSTLELGDSALYLCASSLAGETQYFGPGTRLLVL.